This entry lists 22 T cell receptor beta chains sequenced from one sample in a study of OX40 agonist ivuxolimab in advanced cancers. The data were produced by immunoSEQ multiplex PCR, yet TCRdb's version contains in-frame clones alone and is incomplete. The sample consists of tens of thousands of clones, 80% to 90% of them appearing once. The sample here was CD4+ or CD8+ T cells sorted from blood, taken in a trial of the OX40 agonist ivuxolimab. These receptors originate from an adult with an advanced solid tumor such as melanoma, head and neck, liver or kidney cancer.

This clone was recorded only once. The CDR3 sequence is CASSLTGAGKETQYF. DNA for the CDR3: TGTGCCAGCAGCTTAACGGGTGCAGGGAAAGAGACCCAGTACTTC. V usage is TRBV7-3 and J usage is TRBJ2-5, with D tentatively TRBD1 (5 bases). Deletions cut 0 bases from V and 3 bases from J, with 11 bases between. The germline gives CDR1 SGHTA, CDR2 FQGTGA. This CDR3 has 15 amino acids.

The chain combines TRBV20-1 with TRBJ1-2; D call uncertain. Trimming left V 4 bases short and J 2 bases short, with 5 bases between. CDR1 is DFQATT, CDR2 SNEGSKA, per germline (reference sequence). This CDR3 is 11 amino acids long. As DNA, the CDR3 is TGCAGTGCTACACGGAACTATGGCTACACCTTC. Its protein is CSATRNYGYTF.

The sample holds one count of this clone. One end of the junction varies from germline; a read error may be responsible. V gene TRBV28 combines with J gene TRBJ2-7, with 8 bases identical to TRBD1. The length of the CDR3 is 14 residues. CDR1 and CDR2 (germline): MDHEN, SYDVKM. The CDR3 coding sequence is TGTGCCAGCAGTTTAGGTGGGACAGGAGCCAGGTCGGACTTC. Its protein is CASSLGGTGARSDF.

A remark on this clone: Additional DNA sequences in this sample encode the identical CDR3. CDR3 DNA sequence: TGTGCCAGCAGCGTAGCGGGCTATTACAATGAGCAGTTCTTC. Amino acid sequence: CASSVAGYYNEQFF. The chain uses TRBV9 and TRBJ2-1, with D unclear. Germline assignment: CDR1 SGDLS and CDR2 YYNGEE. The V end lost 0 bases, the J end lost 4 bases, and 8 bases lay between the germline ends. The CDR3 is 14 residues long.

This chain's CDR3 is CASSVVGGSDTIYF. The CDR3 coding sequence is TGTGCCAGCAGCGTAGTAGGAGGGTCTGACACCATATATTTT. The chain combines TRBV9 with TRBJ1-3; D is ambiguous. The CDR3 spans 14 residues. Trimming pared 0 bases from V and 8 bases from J, leaving 12 bases between. The V gene's germline CDR1 is SGDLS and CDR2 YYNGEE.

This rearrangement joins TRBV7-8 to TRBJ1-1; D is ambiguous. Looked up from germline, CDR1 is SGHVS and CDR2 is FQNEAQ. This CDR3 region has 16 residues. V gave up 2 bases and J gave up 4 bases, with 17 bases separating them. The CDR3 nucleotides read TGTGCCAGCAGCTTATTAATCGTGGGCGCGGGCACTGAAGCTTTCTTT. Protein product: CASSLLIVGAGTEAFF.

J is TRBJ2-4 and V is TRBV6-6; D perhaps matches TRBD1 (5 bases). V dropped 6 bases and J dropped 7 bases, with 22 bases sitting between them. Looked up from germline, CDR1 is MNHNY and CDR2 is SVGAGI (reference sequence). The CDR3 has 16 residues. The CDR3 sequence is CASSPHSRQSSNIQYF. CDR3 nucleotides: TGTGCCAGCAGCCCCCATTCCCGACAGAGTTCTAACATTCAGTACTTC.

The chain has TRBV18 and TRBJ2-1, with TRBD2 identical over 10 bases. The CDR3 is made up of 14 amino acids. Germline V gives CDR1 KGHSH, CDR2 LQKENI. Germline trimming cut 6 bases from V and 7 bases from J; bases unmatched to any gene: 6. Written as DNA, the CDR3 is TGTGCCAGCTCCATAGCGGGAGGTCCGAATGAGCAGTTCTTC. Protein product: CASSIAGGPNEQFF.

This chain uses TRBV6-1 with TRBJ1-2; unclear D gene. The V and J ends lost 0 bases and 6 bases respectively, with 8 bases between them. The length of the CDR3 is 13 residues. Germline assignment: CDR1 MNHNS and CDR2 SASEGT. The CDR3 sequence: CASSEATLDGYTF. The CDR3 DNA follows: TGTGCCAGCAGTGAAGCCACCTTGGATGGCTACACCTTC.

This clone is a singleton in its sample. The J gene is TRBJ2-1, the V gene TRBV9; possible D gene TRBD1, 5 bases. Germline CDR1 SGDLS, CDR2 YYNGEE. The CDR3 contains 17 residues. V lost 1 base and J lost 7, with 21 bases in between. The CDR3 DNA sequence: TGTGCCAGCAGCGTATCTAGTGACAGTTATACCCTGAATGAGCAGTTCTTC. It is translated as CASSVSSDSYTLNEQFF.

About this clone: A junction boundary mismatches the germline segment, possibly from a read error. The chain employs TRBV9 and TRBJ2-2; either TRBD1 or TRBD2 may supply D (5 bases each). The CDR3 loop spans 15 amino acids. The germline gives CDR1 SGDLS, CDR2 YYNGEE. CDR3 loop: CASSVVGRADGGLFF. CDR3 nucleotides: TGTGCCAGCAGCGTAGTCGGTCGAGCAGATGGGGGGCTGTTTTTT.

V gene TRBV2 combines with J gene TRBJ1-5; no definite D call. The V gene lost 3 bases and the J gene lost 4 bases, with 10 bases spanning the gap. CDR1 is SNHLY, CDR2 FYNNEI, per germline. The CDR3 runs to 14 residues. CDR3 amino acids: CASSETADNQPQHF. As DNA, the CDR3 is TGTGCCAGCAGTGAGACGGCGGATAATCAGCCCCAGCATTTT.

This chain links TRBV4-3 with TRBJ2-1, with 9 nucleotides matching TRBD2. The CDR3 totals 16 residues. Trimming at V came to 1 base and at J to 4 bases, leaving 5 bases not matched to a gene. Germline V lookup: CDR1 LGHNA, CDR2 YSLEER. The chain's CDR3 is CASSQGAGGPYNEQFF. The CDR3 DNA reads as TGCGCCAGCAGCCAAGGTGCGGGAGGGCCATACAATGAGCAGTTCTTC.

The rearrangement links TRBV5-4 to TRBJ2-5; 8 bases map to TRBD2. V lost 0 bases, J lost 5 bases, and 6 bases stayed unmatched. CDR3 size: 15 residues. Per germline, CDR1 SGHNT and CDR2 YYREEE (reference sequence). This chain's CDR3 is CASSLVSGSGETQYF. The DNA for the CDR3 is TGTGCCAGCAGCTTGGTCAGCGGGAGTGGGGAGACCCAGTACTTC. The full variable domain, rest sourced from reference TRBV5-4 and TRBJ2-5, is ETGVTQSPTHLIKTRGQQVTLRCSSQSGHNTVSWYQQALGQGPQFIFQYYREEENGRGNFPPRFSGLQFPNYSSELNVNALELDDSALYLCASSLVSGSGETQYFGPGTRLLVL.

J is TRBJ1-1 and V is TRBV12-5; TRBD1 is a possible D gene (6 bases). This CDR3 has 16 residues. Germline V gene sequence: CDR1 LGHNT, CDR2 FRNRAP. V was clipped by 1 base and J by 2 bases, with 14 bases between them. DNA of the CDR3: TGTGCTAGTGGTTTGGCCGTTGGACAGATAAACACTGAAGCTTTCTTT. The encoded protein is CASGLAVGQINTEAFF.

The gene calls are TRBV11-2 and TRBJ2-5; D gene uncertain. CDR3 length equals 16 residues. The germline V gene has CDR1 SGHAT and CDR2 FQNNGV. Deletions cut 1 base from V and 3 bases from J, with 15 bases between. CDR3 in DNA: TGTGCCAGCAGCTTAGTTGGGCGGCAGGCCAAAGAGACCCAGTACTTC. It translates to CASSLVGRQAKETQYF.

The V gene is TRBV13, the J gene TRBJ2-1; 7 nucleotides line up with TRBD2. With V trimmed by 1 base and J by 4 bases, 4 bases remained unmatched. Per germline, CDR1 PRHDT and CDR2 FYEKMQ (reference sequence). CDR3 length equals 15 residues. The chain's CDR3 is CASSLERGDYNEQFF. The CDR3 DNA sequence: TGTGCCAGCAGCTTAGAGCGGGGTGATTACAATGAGCAGTTCTTC.

The CDR3: CASRFSGPTGELFF. The CDR3 DNA sequence: TGTGCCAGCAGATTTTCAGGGCCCACCGGGGAGCTGTTTTTT. V gene TRBV6-6 combines with J gene TRBJ2-2, with a possible D match to TRBD1 (5 bases). The germline V gene has CDR1 MNHNY and CDR2 SVGAGI (reference sequence). This CDR3 has 14 residues. With 6 bases removed from V and 4 bases from J, the gap between germline ends came to 12 bases.

The V gene is TRBV18, the J gene TRBJ2-5, with 9 nucleotides matching TRBD2. Germline assignment: CDR1 KGHSH and CDR2 LQKENI. This CDR3 comprises 18 residues. The V segment lost 3 bases and the J segment 0 bases; nucleotides outside the gene matches: 11. CDR3: CASSPLLIAGENQETQYF. The CDR3 nucleotides are TGTGCCAGCTCACCCCTCCTCATAGCGGGGGAGAACCAAGAGACCCAGTACTTC.

The rearrangement uses TRBV28 and TRBJ2-2, with TRBD2 matching 11 bases. The V and J ends lost 7 bases and 5 bases, in that order; junction bases with no gene match: 6. Germline V gene lookup returns CDR1 MDHEN and CDR2 SYDVKM. The CDR3 totals 15 residues. The CDR3 reads CASTSSGRGTGELFF. The CDR3 DNA reads as TGTGCCAGCACTAGTAGCGGGAGGGGAACCGGGGAGCTGTTTTTT.

J is TRBJ2-4 and V is TRBV6-1, with D perhaps TRBD2 (5 bases). Trimming stripped 2 bases from V and 0 bases from J, with 8 bases between. This CDR3 has 15 amino acids. Germline V gives CDR1 MNHNS, CDR2 SASEGT. CDR3: CASSERTSAKNIQYF. The CDR3 coding sequence is TGTGCCAGCAGTGAACGGACTTCAGCCAAAAACATTCAGTACTTC.

The chain joins TRBV20-1 to TRBJ2-7; D remains ambiguous. Germline assignment: CDR1 DFQATT and CDR2 SNEGSKA (reference sequence). The CDR3 is 10 amino acids. V was clipped by 5 bases and J by 6 bases, with 8 bases between them. In nucleotides, the CDR3 is TGCAGTGCTTCTTACTCCGAGCAGTACTTC. Translation gives CSASYSEQYF.